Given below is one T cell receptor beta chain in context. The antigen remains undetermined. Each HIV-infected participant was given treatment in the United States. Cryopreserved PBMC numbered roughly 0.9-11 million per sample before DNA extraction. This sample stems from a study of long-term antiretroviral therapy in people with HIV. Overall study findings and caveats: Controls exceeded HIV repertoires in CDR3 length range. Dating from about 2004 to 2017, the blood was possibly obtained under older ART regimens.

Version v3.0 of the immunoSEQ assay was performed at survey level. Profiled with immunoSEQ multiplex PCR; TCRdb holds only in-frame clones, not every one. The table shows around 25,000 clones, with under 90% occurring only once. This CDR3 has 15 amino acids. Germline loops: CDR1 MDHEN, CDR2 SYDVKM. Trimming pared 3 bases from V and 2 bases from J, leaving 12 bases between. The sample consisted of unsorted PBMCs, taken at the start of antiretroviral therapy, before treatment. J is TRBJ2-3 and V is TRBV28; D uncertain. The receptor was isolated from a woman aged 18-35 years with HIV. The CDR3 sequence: CASSFEEPNTDTQYF. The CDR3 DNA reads TGTGCCAGCAGTTTCGAGGAACCCAACACAGATACGCAGTATTTT.